These T cell receptor beta chains were read from a single sample in a study of T cells in Graves' hyperthyroidism and ophthalmopathy. TCRdb ran MiXCR on the multiplex PCR reads and lists one entry per CDR3 protein. The sample lists more than 350,000 distinct CDR3 sequences, 13% to 15% occurring once. The sample consisted of blood. The receptor source for this set is a woman in her sixties with Graves' ophthalmopathy. Each CDR3 is given without its conserved first and last residue.

V	J	length	CDR3
TRBV3-1	TRBJ2-3	13	ASSLRGRPPNTQY
TRBV14	TRBJ2-5	16	ASSQDRGNGPHGGTQY
TRBV20-1	TRBJ2-1	13	SAAKTGPFSNEQF
TRBV5-1	TRBJ2-3	13	ASRLAGGVTDTQY
TRBV28	TRBJ1-6	11	ASSLSGPSSLH
TRBV4-1	TRBJ2-6	11	ASRGSGANVLT
TRBV20-1	TRBJ2-3	13	SAREGLAGVGTQY
TRBV6-5	TRBJ2-3	14	ASSSLDREYADTQY
TRBV6-1	TRBJ2-6	13	ASTHRVSGANVLT
TRBV7-2	TRBJ2-5	12	ASSPGTSVETQY
TRBV3-1	TRBJ1-5	13	ASSQDPGSNQPQH
TRBV12-3/TRBV12-4	TRBJ2-3	14	ASRVGTSGSTDTQY
TRBV2	TRBJ1-2	8	AGGNYGYT
TRBV7-9	TRBJ2-7	14	ASSFSLTGDHYEQY
TRBV15	TRBJ2-5	13	ATSRDRGREETQY